A selection of T cell receptor beta chains follows, all from one sample in a study of prognosis after radiotherapy for stage I lung cancer. In TCRdb, the multiplex PCR reads were re-called with MiXCR into one record per CDR3 protein. The sample includes 20,000 to 30,000 distinct CDR3 sequences, around 30% seen only once; the top ten take 35%. The material was PBMCs, obtained before or after stereotactic body radiation therapy (not recorded which). The receptors stem from a donor over 45 with non-small cell lung cancer. The conserved cysteine and the conserved F or W are not part of the CDR3 here. Each record gives: D gene, J gene, V gene, CDR3 protein. A D gene is named only where the DNA matches it firmly.

>-|TRBJ2-2|TRBV4-1
ASSHDQSSFRELF
>-|TRBJ1-3|TRBV7-8
ASSPSWGAGGNTIY
>-|TRBJ2-1|TRBV2
ASSDGAGGYNEQF
>TRBD2|TRBJ2-3|TRBV5-4
ASSFRLAGGLTDTQY
>-|TRBJ1-2|TRBV20-1
SAHGVPVVYGYT
>-|TRBJ1-3|TRBV5-1
ASSLVPGVGNTIY
>TRBD1|TRBJ2-1|TRBV27
ASSFRLGQGSDEQF
>TRBD1|TRBJ1-3|TRBV7-8
ASSRGTGLGNTIY
>-|TRBJ1-3|TRBV5-1
ASSWGGRGTGNTIY
>-|TRBJ1-6|TRBV6-1
ARAEVSSQNSPLH
>TRBD1|TRBJ1-6|TRBV18
ASSTWTGVNSPLH
>TRBD2|TRBJ2-1|TRBV7-3
ASIISLAGGSHNEQF
>-|TRBJ2-6|TRBV19
ASSRYRAVANVLI
>TRBD1|TRBJ1-2|TRBV2
ASSPDRSYT
>-|TRBJ1-1|TRBV30
ACIYYTEAF
>-|TRBJ2-6|TRBV28
ASSFPGANVLT
>-|TRBJ2-1|TRBV24-1
ATSDLAQNYNEQF
>TRBD2|TRBJ2-7|TRBV6-1
ASSPGGSLYEQY
>-|TRBJ1-3|TRBV7-9
ANSLASGARNTIY
>TRBD1|TRBJ2-3|TRBV4-1
ASSQPRDRLSTDTQY
>-|TRBJ2-7|TRBV11-2
ASSLTDYEQY
>-|TRBJ1-1|TRBV6-1
ASRQGFRDTEAF
>TRBD1|TRBJ2-7|TRBV24-1
ATSGDREEQY
>-|TRBJ2-1|TRBV20-1
SARDQDKSSYNEQF
>-|TRBJ1-2|TRBV28
ASSPSVGGFYGYT
>-|TRBJ2-7|TRBV5-1
ASSFSRGDQY
>-|TRBJ1-1|TRBV20-1
SARHPRGDTEAF
>TRBD1|TRBJ2-1|TRBV2
ASSETGQDYNEQF
>-|TRBJ1-2|TRBV30
AWHRDRPYGYT
>TRBD2|TRBJ2-1|TRBV5-1
ASSLYELAASYNEQF
>-|TRBJ2-7|TRBV3-1
ASSQDLLVSHEQY
>-|TRBJ2-7|TRBV7-8
ASSLAYPSPGEQY
>TRBD1|TRBJ1-5|TRBV6-2/TRBV6-3
ASSYTVPGQGPSVPQH
>TRBD1|TRBJ1-1|TRBV6-4
ASSSGTANTEAF
>-|TRBJ1-3|TRBV20-1
SARQPGVDSGNTIY
>-|TRBJ2-4|TRBV10-3
AISEGQLAKNIQY
>-|TRBJ2-7|TRBV29-1
RTPMRCRDSYEQY
>-|TRBJ2-7|TRBV6-1
ASSPRRPEGPYEQY
>TRBD1|TRBJ2-5|TRBV7-7
ASSSGGSETQY
>-|TRBJ1-2|TRBV5-1
ASSDRLDYCHT
>-|TRBJ1-2|TRBV12-3/TRBV12-4
ASRIMNYGYT
>-|TRBJ1-2|TRBV2
ASSEAGDGYGYT
>TRBD1|TRBJ1-1|TRBV19
ASGDRGRSTEAF
>TRBD2|TRBJ2-3|TRBV6-9
ASSYHVERGTDTQY
>-|TRBJ2-1|TRBV24-1
ATSDPGPGRHEQF
>TRBD2|TRBJ2-5|TRBV5-1
ASSPTSGETQY
>-|TRBJ1-1|TRBV5-8
ASSHAGTVNTEAF
>TRBD2|TRBJ2-7|TRBV20-1
SARASLAGGPGYEQY
>-|TRBJ1-2|TRBV5-4
ASSLGTAGHLYGYT
>-|TRBJ2-1|TRBV11-2
ASRKTRNEQF
>-|TRBJ2-3|TRBV28
ASSPPGRVAPDTQY
>-|TRBJ1-2|TRBV20-1
SASWDYGYT